This record covers a single T cell receptor (beta chain). V shed 4 bases, J shed 7 bases, and the junction held 5 bases outside the gene matches. This CDR3 is 13 amino acids long. The V gene's germline CDR1 is MNHEY and CDR2 SVGEGT. The sample belongs to a study of blood T cell repertoires in COVID-19. At the level of the study: Spain, Italy and the United States supplied samples that represented acute and convalescent COVID-19. T cells, B-cell-depleted T cells, or PBMCs provided the cDNA or gDNA that served as material.

How the authors handled the data: Reference gene primer amplification gave estimated nucleated cell counts. Assay: immunoSEQ multiplex PCR; the TCRdb copy retains only in-frame clones and omits some. That table furnishes V, J and clone size, whereas the DNA furnished D and trimming. The profile shows around 300,000 clones, 80% to 90% of them singletons. This chain joins TRBV6-2 or TRBV6-3 and TRBJ2-7, with TRBD1 identical over 9 bases. The source is a woman aged 50 to 60 who had recovered from COVID-19. Sequencing was done on a sample of peripheral blood. Here the CDR3 DNA reads TGTGCCAGCAGTTGGTACAGGGGGCGGGAGCAGTACTTC. Translation gives CASSWYRGREQYF.